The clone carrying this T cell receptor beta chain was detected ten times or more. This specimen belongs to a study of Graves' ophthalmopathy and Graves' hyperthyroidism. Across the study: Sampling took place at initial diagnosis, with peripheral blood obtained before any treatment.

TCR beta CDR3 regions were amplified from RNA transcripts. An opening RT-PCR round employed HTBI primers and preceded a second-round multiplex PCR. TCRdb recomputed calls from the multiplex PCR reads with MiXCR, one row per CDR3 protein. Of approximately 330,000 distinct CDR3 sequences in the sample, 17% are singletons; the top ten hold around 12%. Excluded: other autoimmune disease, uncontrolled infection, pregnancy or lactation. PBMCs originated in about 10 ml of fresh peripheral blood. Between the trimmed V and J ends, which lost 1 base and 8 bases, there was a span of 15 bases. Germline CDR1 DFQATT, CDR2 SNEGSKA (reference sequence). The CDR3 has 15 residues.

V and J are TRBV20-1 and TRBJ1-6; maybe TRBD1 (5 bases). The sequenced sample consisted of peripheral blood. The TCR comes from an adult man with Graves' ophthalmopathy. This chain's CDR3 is CSARVDSLGYSPLHF. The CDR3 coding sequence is TGCAGTGCTAGAGTTGACAGCCTGGGATATTCACCCCTCCACTTT.